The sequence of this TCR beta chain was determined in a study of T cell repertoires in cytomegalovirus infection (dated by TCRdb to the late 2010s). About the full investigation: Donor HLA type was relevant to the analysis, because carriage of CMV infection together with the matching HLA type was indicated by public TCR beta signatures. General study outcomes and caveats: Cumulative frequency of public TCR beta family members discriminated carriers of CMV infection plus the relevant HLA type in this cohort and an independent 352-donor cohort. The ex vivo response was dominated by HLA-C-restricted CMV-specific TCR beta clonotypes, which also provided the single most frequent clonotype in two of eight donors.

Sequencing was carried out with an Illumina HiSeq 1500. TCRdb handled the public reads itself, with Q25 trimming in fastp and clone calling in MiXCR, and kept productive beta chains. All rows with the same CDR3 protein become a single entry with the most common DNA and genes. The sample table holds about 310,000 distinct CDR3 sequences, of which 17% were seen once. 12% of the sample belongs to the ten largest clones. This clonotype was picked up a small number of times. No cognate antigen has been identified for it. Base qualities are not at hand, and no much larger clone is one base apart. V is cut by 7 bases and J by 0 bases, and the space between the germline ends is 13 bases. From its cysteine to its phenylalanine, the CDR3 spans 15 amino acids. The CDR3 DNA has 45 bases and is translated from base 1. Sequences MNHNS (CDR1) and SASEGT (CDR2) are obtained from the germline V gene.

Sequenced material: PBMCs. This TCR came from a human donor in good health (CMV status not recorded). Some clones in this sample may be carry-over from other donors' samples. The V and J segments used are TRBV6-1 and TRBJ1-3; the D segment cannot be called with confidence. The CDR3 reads CASTSRPSSGNTIYF. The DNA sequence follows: TGTGCCAGCACCTCTCGACCGAGCTCTGGAAACACCATATATTTT.